This TCR beta chain was profiled in a study of T cells in narcolepsy. Overall study context: Enrolled donors included narcolepsy type 1 or type 2 patients and healthy controls. General study results and limits: Reportedly, autoreactive clonotypes were serially detected in patients' blood but not controls'. Autoreactive HCRT-specific and TRIB2-specific clonotypes were marked in same-patient CSF-versus-blood CD4+ comparisons. Autoreactive clone sequences were missing from some blood memory CD4+ repertoires.

For this clone: Its specificity is not known.

The CDR3 totals 13 residues. V was pared by 3 bases and J by 7 bases, with 11 bases between. From germline, CDR1 is SGDLS and CDR2 YYNGEE. Assay used: immunoSEQ multiplex PCR; TCRdb lists only in-frame clones, some missing. The sample has tens of thousands of clones, around 80% seen once; the top ten hold approximately 0.99%. The sequenced sample was memory (CD45RA-) CD4+ T cells from blood. The rearrangement uses TRBV9 and TRBJ2-1, with D perhaps TRBD2 (6 bases). The TCR originated in a human donor in good health. In nucleotides, the CDR3 is TGTGCCAGCAGCGGGGATAGCGGAAATGAGCAGTTCTTC. Protein product: CASSGDSGNEQFF.